The present TCR beta chain was sequenced within a study of tumor-infiltrating lymphocytes in primary liver carcinoma (dated by TCRdb to between 2016 and 2019). At the level of the whole study: The five patients, three men and two women aged 30 to 69 years, had hepatocellular carcinoma (four) or combined HCC and intrahepatic cholangiocarcinoma (one). A total of 35 specimens from 5 patients went through TCRbeta repertoire sequencing, namely 25 tumor regions, 5 adjacent noncancerous liver tissues and 5 peripheral blood samples. Repertoires from technical replicates were highly reproducible, with mean shared-clone rates about 0.91 and correlation coefficients above 0.98. For each liver tumor, the study sampled five regions along with adjacent normal tissue and blood, and applied TCRbeta repertoire sequencing, expression microarrays and whole-exome sequencing. Samples yielded roughly 3.5 to 8 million productive TCRbeta reads; read depth did not differ significantly between tissue types. The five patients had tumors of stage T1-T3 N0M0, with maximum diameters ranging from about 4.2 to 11 cm. Agilent mRNA microarray profiling was performed on the roughly 27 tumor region samples to relate TCRbeta repertoire diversity to the local molecular phenotype. The paper's findings and limits, for the study overall: Consistent with antigen-driven expansion, pairs of tumor regions showed higher repertoire overlap (mean about 35%) than either tumor-adjacent pairs (around 17%) or tumor-blood pairs (roughly 15%). Since the samples were bulk and unsorted, there was no way to compare CD4+ and CD8+ T cell repertoires. The top 250 clones accounted for a significantly greater share of the repertoire in tumors than in blood (p = 0.039). The study included only four or five patients, and the authors note findings should be validated in a larger study. Only the TCR beta chain was sequenced, which likely underestimates true repertoire diversity because unpaired alpha chains were not captured. Only about 8-24% of top clones were present in all five regions of a tumor, suggesting spatial heterogeneity of tumor-infiltrating T cells.

Notes on this clonotype: What this receptor recognizes is not known. Compared with germline, one end of the junction differs, possibly owing to a read error.

There are 14 amino acids in the CDR3, from cysteine to phenylalanine inclusive. Only the CDR3 DNA is retained, 42 bases long and in frame from the first base. CDR1 SGHNT and CDR2 YENEEA were looked up in the germline V gene. Without any cell sorting, total RNA and DNA were extracted together from about 20-30 mg of bulk tissue using the AllPrep DNA/RNA mini kit. Surgical resection was performed in China between 2015 and 2016 on about 5 patients with histopathologically diagnosed primary liver carcinoma. Chronic HBV infection was present in the patients, and the patients were treatment-naive at sampling. Each tumor was sampled at five spatially separated regions: the tumor centre plus the superior, inferior, left-lateral and right-lateral poles. Histological examination found more than 75% viable tumor cells in every tumor sample. Fresh tumor and adjacent tissue pieces were bisected; one half was stored in RNAlater at -80°C, the other sent for histology.

Using a constant-region primer and ProtoScript II reverse transcriptase, TCRbeta-specific cDNA was reverse-transcribed from around 500 ng total RNA. TCRbeta libraries were built with three nested multiplex PCR rounds, a slightly modified ARM-PCR procedure. Each of the first two PCR rounds ran for approximately 11 cycles using multiplex TRBV1-TRBV30 forward primers together with a Cbeta reverse primer. Sample barcodes and Illumina adapters were added in a final 25-cycle PCR with Deep VentR polymerase. Before sequencing, amplicons between 200 and 500 bp were purified from gel using a QIAquick gel extraction kit. TCRbeta amplicons were sequenced on an Illumina HiSeq 2500 with 250-bp paired-end reads. Per the original workflow: Reads were quality-trimmed with Trimmomatic v0.33, and paired reads were merged with FLASH v1.2.11 to recover full CDR3 sequences. V, D and J germline segments were assigned to the rearranged TCRbeta sequences using MiGEC v1.2.1b. Clonotype statistics and Shannon-Wiener diversity indices were computed with VDJtools v1.0.0. To cut down on sampling bias, every analysis after diversity analysis relied on just the 250 most abundant clonotypes from each sample. TCRdb reworked the public reads: Q25 trimming with fastp, MiXCR clone assembly, productive beta chains retained. Each entry merges the rows of one CDR3 protein and shows their most common DNA and genes. For this entry, the V and J calls and clone size follow TCRdb and not the study's own pipeline. Counted in this sample were 100,000 or so distinct CDR3 sequences; around 73% of them appeared once. Approximately 12% of the sample goes to the ten largest clones.

This sequence was found in a woman aged 55-75 years with primary liver carcinoma and hepatitis B virus infection. Specimen: liver tumor tissue from sampling region 2. The cell subset or site label for this specimen denotes: tumor region T2, inferior pole. Rearrangement joined TRBV11-3 to TRBJ1-4; the D gene cannot be named for sure. CDR3 loop: CAKTSGATNEKLLF. The DNA is as follows: TGTGCCAAAACCTCCGGCGCAACTAATGAAAAACTGCTTTTT.